Listed below are T cell receptor beta chains from one sample, sequenced in a study of early stage breast cancer tumors. Assay used: immunoSEQ multiplex PCR; TCRdb lists only in-frame clones, some missing. In the table there are about 9,700 clones, 60% to 85% of which are singletons. Sequenced input: normal breast tissue next to the tumor. The receptors derive from a person aged 35-49 years with breast cancer. Each CDR3 is given with its conserved first and last residue. Each record gives: J gene, V gene, D gene, clone size, CDR3 DNA, CDR3 protein. D genes are given only for firm matches. Where a row states a size, it is once, few, many or the class of an expanded clone; other rows omit it.

>TRBJ2-2|TRBV5-1|TRBD2|NA
TGCGCCAGCAGCCGCGGACTAGCGGGAGAGTATCCCAACACCGGGGAGCTGTTTTTT
CASSRGLAGEYPNTGELFF
>TRBJ2-7|TRBV5-1|NA|NA
TGCGCCAGCAGCCCCGACGGTTATCTCTACGAGCAGTACTTC
CASSPDGYLYEQYF
>TRBJ1-1|TRBV5-1|NA|NA
TGCGCCAGCAGCTTGGGGGATGCCGGCACTGAAGCTTTCTTT
CASSLGDAGTEAFF
>TRBJ2-3|TRBV7-2|NA|NA
TGTGCCAGCAGCTTATATACCGGCGGGATGGGGGCAGATACGCAGTATTTT
CASSLYTGGMGADTQYF
>TRBJ2-1|TRBV28|TRBD2|NA
TGTGCCAGCAGTTCCCCCTTTGCAGCGGGACTCGTCAATGAGCAGTTCTTC
CASSSPFAAGLVNEQFF
>TRBJ1-2|TRBV5-6|TRBD1|once
TGTGCCAGCAGCCGGGACAGGGGTTGGTATGGCTACACCTTC
CASSRDRGWYGYTF
>TRBJ2-7|TRBV7-8|NA|NA
TGTGCCAGCAGCTTATCGGACGAGCAGTACTTC
CASSLSDEQYF
>TRBJ2-5|TRBV9|NA|NA
TGTGCCAGCAGCGTCGGGGGAGTGAGGGAGACCCAGTACTTC
CASSVGGVRETQYF
>TRBJ1-4|TRBV4-1|NA|NA
TGCGCCAGCAGCCAAACAGGGACTAATGAAAAACTGTTTTTT
CASSQTGTNEKLFF
>TRBJ2-2|TRBV5-5|NA|NA
TGTGCCAGCAGCTTGGATGTCGGGGAGCTGTTTTTT
CASSLDVGELFF
>TRBJ2-3|TRBV4-2|NA|NA
TGTGCCAGCAGCCTAGGTAGGGTCTACACAGATACGCAGTATTTT
CASSLGRVYTDTQYF
>TRBJ1-1|TRBV6-1|NA|once
TGTGCCAGCAGATTGAACACTGAAGCTTTCTTT
CASRLNTEAFF
>TRBJ2-7|TRBV7-9|TRBD2|NA
TGTGCCAGCAGCTTAGAGTTGGGACTAGCGGGAGGGTTCGACGAGCAGTACTTC
CASSLELGLAGGFDEQYF
>TRBJ2-1|TRBV7-2|TRBD2|NA
TGTGCCAGCAGCGCCTCACTAGCGGGGGGGGAAAATGAGCAGTTCTTC
CASSASLAGGENEQFF
>TRBJ1-2|TRBV7-2|NA|NA
TGTGCCAGCAGCTTTACAGGGAGAACGGATGGCTACACCTTC
CASSFTGRTDGYTF
>TRBJ1-1|TRBV6-5|NA|NA
TGTGCCAGCAGCGTAGGGGCGAACACTGAAGCTTTCTTT
CASSVGANTEAFF
>TRBJ2-7|TRBV19|TRBD1|once
TGTGCCAGTAGTGTGACAGGGGGCTCCTACGAGCAGTACTTC
CASSVTGGSYEQYF
>TRBJ2-5|TRBV6-5|TRBD2|few
TGTGCCAGCAGCGCAGCGGGAGCTGTCCAGTACTTC
CASSAAGAVQYF
>TRBJ2-1|TRBV19|TRBD2|NA
TGTGCCAGTAGTATGGGTGGGGGACTAGCGGGAGAATCGAATGAGCAGTTCTTC
CASSMGGGLAGESNEQFF
>TRBJ2-1|TRBV6-5|NA|NA
TGTGCCAGCAGTTTACGGACAGACAATGAGCAGTTCTTC
CASSLRTDNEQFF
>TRBJ2-1|TRBV2|NA|NA
TGTGCCAGCAGCCGGGGGCGCGGGAATGAGCAGTTCTTC
CASSRGRGNEQFF
>TRBJ2-5|TRBV4-2|NA|NA
TGTGCCAGCAGCCAAGCGCTAGGCGGCCAAGAGACCCAGTACTTC
CASSQALGGQETQYF
>TRBJ1-2|TRBV13|NA|medium-sized
TGTGCCAGCAGCTTAGGACAGGGTTCTAGGGATGGCTACACCTTC
CASSLGQGSRDGYTF
>TRBJ1-4|TRBV5-6|NA|NA
TGTGCCAGCAGCGGTGAGGATAATGAAAAACTGTTTTTT
CASSGEDNEKLFF
>TRBJ2-5|TRBV5-1|NA|NA
TGCGCCAGCAGTAAGACAGTCCCAGCGAGAGAGACCCAGTACTTC
CASSKTVPARETQYF
>TRBJ2-2|TRBV11-3|NA|NA
TGTGCCAGCAGCTACGGAGGGGTGACCGGGGAGCTGTTTTTT
CASSYGGVTGELFF
>TRBJ1-2|TRBV5-8|NA|NA
TGTGCCAGCAGCTTCCGACAGAAAAAAAACTATGGCTACACCTTC
CASSFRQKKNYGYTF
>TRBJ2-7|TRBV4-1|NA|NA
TGCGCCAGCAGCCAAGAAATTAGCCTAGGGGCGGAGCAGTACTTC
CASSQEISLGAEQYF
>TRBJ2-2|TRBV6-1|NA|once
TGTGCCAGCAGTGTCGGCCCCGGGGAGCTGTTTTTT
CASSVGPGELFF
>TRBJ1-1|TRBV30|NA|NA
TGTGCCTGGAGTGTCGGCAGTCTTAGCGCTGAAGCTTTCTTT
CAWSVGSLSAEAFF
>TRBJ2-7|TRBV5-1|NA|few
TGCGCCAGCAGCTTGGGAGGGGGGATCTACGAGCAGTACTTC
CASSLGGGIYEQYF
>TRBJ1-1|TRBV2|TRBD1|NA
TGTGCCAGCAGAGACGGACAGGGGTTTGCCACTGAAGCTTTCTTT
CASRDGQGFATEAFF
>TRBJ1-6|TRBV10-3|NA|NA
TGTGCCATCAGCAACAGCCCAGGACCGAATTCACCCCTCCACTTT
CAISNSPGPNSPLHF
>TRBJ1-5|TRBV5-6|NA|once
TGTGCCAGCAGCTTTGGGGCGTCGGGGCCCGGGAAGGAGCCCCAGCATTTT
CASSFGASGPGKEPQHF
>TRBJ2-3|TRBV5-1|NA|NA
TGCGCCAGCAGCGGGGCAGGGATTTACAATACGCAGTATTTT
CASSGAGIYNTQYF
>TRBJ1-1|TRBV4-1|NA|NA
TGCGCCAGCAGCCAACGAGAGGGTGAGAACACTGAAGCTTTCTTT
CASSQREGENTEAFF
>TRBJ2-3|TRBV18|NA|NA
TGTGCCAGCTCACCACCGGTCACAGATACGCAGTATTTT
CASSPPVTDTQYF
>TRBJ2-3|TRBV6-1|NA|NA
TGTGCCAGCAGGGGACTGTCAGATACGCAGTATTTT
CASRGLSDTQYF
>TRBJ2-1|TRBV5-1|NA|NA
TGCGCCAGCAGCTTCCCCCAAAGGTACTTTAAGGGGCCAGTGGGCAATGAGCAGTTCTTC
CASSFPQRYFKGPVGNEQFF
>TRBJ1-1|TRBV7-9|NA|NA
TGTGCCAGCAGCGGGTCCAGGGACTCTGAAGCTTTCTTT
CASSGSRDSEAFF
>TRBJ1-1|TRBV30|NA|NA
TGTGCCTGGAGTGTACTGGGGGACTTTGAAGCTTTCTTT
CAWSVLGDFEAFF
>TRBJ2-3|TRBV11-2|NA|NA
TGTGCCAGCAGGAAGACAGCTGACACAGATACGCAGTATTTT
CASRKTADTDTQYF
>TRBJ2-2|TRBV9|TRBD2|NA
TGTGCCAGCAGCCTCTTTGCGGGAGTAACCGGGGAGCTGTTTTTT
CASSLFAGVTGELFF
>TRBJ2-5|TRBV7-2|NA|NA
TGTGCCAGCAGCTTAGGGGCTCGAGAGACCCAGTACTTC
CASSLGARETQYF
>TRBJ1-5|TRBV30|NA|NA
TGTGCCTGGAGTGTAGCGGAACGGCAGCCCCAGCATTTT
CAWSVAERQPQHF
>TRBJ2-5|TRBV19|TRBD2|once
TGTGCCAGTAGTCTCGGGACTAGCGGGAGTGGGGAGACCCAGTACTTC
CASSLGTSGSGETQYF
>TRBJ2-1|TRBV5-1|NA|NA
TGCGCCAGCAGCCTACAACGATCCATTGCCAGCGGGCGCTACAATGAGCAGTTCTTC
CASSLQRSIASGRYNEQFF
>TRBJ2-2|TRBV30|TRBD1|NA
TGTGCCTGGAGTGTACAGGGGGCTGCCGGGGAGCTGTTTTTT
CAWSVQGAAGELFF
>TRBJ1-1|TRBV5-1|TRBD1|NA
TGCGCCAGCAGTTCGACAGGGGGCAGAACTGAAGCTTTCTTT
CASSSTGGRTEAFF
>TRBJ2-1|TRBV19|NA|few
TGTGCCAGTAGCAGGACTCACCTCTCCTACAATGAGCAGTTCTTC
CASSRTHLSYNEQFF
>TRBJ1-3|TRBV7-2|NA|NA
TGTGCCAGCAGCTATTCACAGGGCTCTGGAAACACCATATATTTT
CASSYSQGSGNTIYF
>TRBJ2-3|TRBV29-1|NA|NA
TGCAGCGTAGACGGACAAAACACAGATACGCAGTATTTT
CSVDGQNTDTQYF
>TRBJ1-5|TRBV4-2|NA|NA
TGTGCCAGCAGCCAAGGCCGGGGGGGGCGCGGCAATCAGCCCCAGCATTTT
CASSQGRGGRGNQPQHF